One and the same sample provided the 18 T cell receptor beta chains below, sequenced in a study of graft-versus-host responses after intestinal transplantation. Their cognate antigens are unknown. The repertoire was sequenced with immunoSEQ multiplex PCR; TCRdb's copy has only in-frame clones and lacks some. The data hold roughly 77,000 clones, with more than 80% observed a single time. The material sequenced was unstimulated CD8+ T cells sorted from spleen or lymph node cells, taken before intestinal transplant. The receptors derive from a human donor who received an intestinal transplant.

The chain has TRBV19 and TRBJ1-1; D is unresolved. The V gene lost 8 bases and the J gene lost 4 bases, with 8 bases spanning the gap. This CDR3 contains 11 residues. Germline CDR1 is LNHDA and CDR2 is SQIVND (reference sequence). This CDR3 reads CASGYSTEAFF. The CDR3 bases are TGTGCCAGTGGATACAGCACTGAAGCTTTCTTT.

The rearrangement uses TRBV4-1 and TRBJ2-7; D not resolved. Deletions cut 3 bases from V and 0 bases from J, with 9 bases between. The CDR3 contains 14 residues. CDR1 is MGHRA, CDR2 YSYEKL, per germline. CDR3 nucleotide sequence: TGCGCCAGCAGCCAGGCACAGAGCTCCTACGAGCAGTACTTC. This translates into CASSQAQSSYEQYF.

This clone was seen once. This chain uses TRBV7-3 with TRBJ2-3, with D perhaps matching TRBD2 (5 bases). Germline V gives CDR1 SGHTA, CDR2 FQGTGA. The V end was cut by 5 bases, the J end by 2 bases, with 14 bases between. The CDR3 extends over 15 amino acids. The CDR3 DNA reads as TGTGCCAGCAGCCAAAGTGGAGGTTACACAGATACGCAGTATTTT. The encoded protein is CASSQSGGYTDTQYF. Full variable domain (outside the CDR3, taken from reference TRBV7-3 and TRBJ2-3): GAGVSQTPSNKVTEKGKYVELRCDPISGHTALYWYRQSLGQGPEFLIYFQGTGAADDSGLPNDRFFAVRPEGSVSTLKIQRTERGDSAVYLCASSQSGGYTDTQYFGPGTRLTVL.

This sequence joins TRBV5-1 and TRBJ1-4; D is ambiguous. The CDR3 totals 13 residues. The germline V and J ends were trimmed by 7 bases and 6 bases, with 13 bases remaining between them. Per the germline V gene, CDR1 is SGHRS and CDR2 is YFSETQ. This CDR3 is CASRRELDEKLFF. Here the CDR3 DNA reads TGCGCCAGCCGACGGGAGCTGGATGAAAAACTGTTTTTT.

The chain joins TRBV28 to TRBJ1-2, with D unresolved. CDR3 length equals 14 residues. V was cut by 3 bases and J by 0 bases, with 8 bases left in between. Looked up from germline, CDR1 is MDHEN and CDR2 is SYDVKM. The DNA for the CDR3 is TGTGCCAGCAGTTTGGGCGTGTCTAACTATGGCTACACCTTC. Amino acids: CASSLGVSNYGYTF.

This chain connects TRBV19 to TRBJ1-1; unclear D gene. The germline V gene encodes CDR1 LNHDA and CDR2 SQIVND (reference sequence). V was cut by 3 bases and J by 8 bases, with 10 bases left in between. The CDR3 runs to 12 residues. The CDR3 coding sequence is TGTGCCAGTAGTATTGGGAGGTCAGAAGCTTTCTTT. This encodes CASSIGRSEAFF.

V gene TRBV19 combines with J gene TRBJ1-2, with 9 bases aligning to TRBD1. Germline V gene data show CDR1 as LNHDA and CDR2 as SQIVND (reference sequence). This CDR3 contains 14 residues. The V segment lost 6 bases and the J segment 8 bases; nucleotides outside the gene matches: 10. This chain's CDR3 is CASSSGQGPWGYTF. CDR3 DNA: TGTGCCAGTAGCAGCGGACAGGGGCCTTGGGGCTACACCTTC.

Comments on this clone: The sample has other DNA sequences that encode this CDR3 too. V usage is TRBV6-1 and J usage is TRBJ2-3; 9 nucleotides line up with TRBD2. The CDR3 runs to 15 residues. Per germline, CDR1 MNHNS and CDR2 SASEGT. The junction had 1 base not matched to a gene; V was cut back by 1 base and J by 2 bases. In DNA, the CDR3 is TGTGCCAGCAGTGAAGGCGGGGGGGCCACAGATACGCAGTATTTT. Amino acid sequence: CASSEGGGATDTQYF.

This chain joins TRBV4-2 and TRBJ2-3, with TRBD2 identical over 9 bases. The CDR3 spans 15 residues. From germline, CDR1 is LGHNA and CDR2 YNFKEQ. V dropped 0 bases and J dropped 4; count of bases not matched to a gene: 2. The CDR3 DNA reads TGTGCCAGCAGCCAAGAGCGGGGGGGTGCAGATACGCAGTATTTT. Translated, it gives CASSQERGGADTQYF.

The chain carries TRBV28 and TRBJ2-3; D perhaps matches TRBD2 (5 bases). The CDR3 is made up of 16 amino acids. V shed 4 bases and J shed 4 bases, with 18 bases lying between them. Germline lookup yields CDR1 MDHEN and CDR2 SYDVKM. The CDR3 DNA reads TGTGCCAGCAGTTCGCCCGGGGAGTCAGAGGCAGATACGCAGTATTTT. Translation: CASSSPGESEADTQYF.

The chain carries TRBV7-9 and TRBJ1-5, with TRBD1 as a possible D gene (6 bases). Per germline, CDR1 SEHNR and CDR2 FQNEAQ (reference sequence). Trimming stripped 2 bases from V and 3 bases from J, with 8 bases between. This CDR3 comprises 14 residues. The CDR3 spells CASSLTGLNQPQHF. Here the CDR3 DNA reads TGTGCCAGCAGCTTAACAGGGCTCAATCAGCCCCAGCATTTT.

The rearrangement links TRBV29-1 to TRBJ2-7, with no clear D. V lost 1 base and J lost 3, with 10 bases in between. The V gene's germline CDR1 is SQVTM and CDR2 ANQGSEA. The CDR3 is 13 amino acids. The CDR3 bases are TGCAGCGTTGAAGTGAATAACGGCTACGAGCAGTACTTC. Its protein product is CSVEVNNGYEQYF.

By its share, this clone is medium-sized. V and J are TRBV9 and TRBJ2-7; the match to TRBD1 covers 7 bases. CDR3 length: 14 residues. V lost 3 bases and J lost 3; bases outside the gene matches: 6. CDR1 is SGDLS and CDR2 is YYNGEE in the germline V gene. CDR3 region: CASSGSTGNYEQYF. The CDR3 DNA reads as TGTGCCAGCAGCGGCTCGACAGGGAACTACGAGCAGTACTTC.

The chain uses TRBV5-8 and TRBJ2-1, with TRBD1 matching over 10 bases. CDR1 and CDR2 (germline): SGHTS, YDEGEE. The CDR3 has 15 residues. V trimming: 2 bases; J trimming: 5 bases; junction bases outside the gene matches: 4. This chain's CDR3 is CASSLGTGENNEQFF. CDR3 DNA: TGTGCCAGCAGCTTAGGGACAGGGGAGAACAATGAGCAGTTCTTC. Complete variable domain (other parts from reference TRBV5-8 and TRBJ2-1): EAGVTQSPTHLIKTRGQQATLRCSPISGHTSVYWYQQALGLGLQFLLWYDEGEERNRGNFPPRFSGRQFPNYSSELNVNALELEDSALYLCASSLGTGENNEQFFGPGTRLTVL.

V and J are TRBV5-1 and TRBJ2-5; D is unresolved. The J call may be mistaken, given a closer DNA end match to TRBJ2-7. This CDR3 region has 12 residues. Germline V gives CDR1 SGHRS, CDR2 YFSETQ. CDR3 amino acids: CASSQRMYEQYF. The DNA for the CDR3 is TGCGCCAGCAGCCAGAGGATGTACGAGCAGTACTTC.

A few counts support this clone. The rearrangement uses TRBV19 and TRBJ1-5; 7 positions agree with TRBD1. Looked up from germline, CDR1 is LNHDA and CDR2 is SQIVND (reference sequence). The J segment lost 3 bases and the V segment lost 11 bases, leaving 4 bases of the junction unmatched. The CDR3 is 12 amino acids. Here the CDR3 DNA reads TGTGCCTGCGGACAGGACAATCAGCCCCAGCATTTT. This encodes CACGQDNQPQHF.

The V gene is TRBV13, the J gene TRBJ2-7; D unclear. Germline V gene lookup returns CDR1 PRHDT and CDR2 FYEKMQ (reference sequence). This CDR3 has 15 residues. V shed 1 base and J shed 3 bases, with 13 bases lying between them. The CDR3 DNA reads TGTGCCAGCAGCTTAGCCCAGGTGGGTTACTACGAGCAGTACTTC. Translated: CASSLAQVGYYEQYF.

This clone was seen only once. The V and J genes are TRBV27 and TRBJ2-1; TRBD2 agrees at 11 bases. The CDR3 runs 21 residues. V shed 3 bases and J 9 bases; nucleotides not matched to a gene: 25. Germline V CDR1 and CDR2: MNHEY, SMNVEV (reference sequence). CDR3 loop: CASSLHGTSGEDSPGGGEQFF. The CDR3, as DNA: TGTGCCAGCAGTTTGCACGGGACTAGCGGTGAGGATAGTCCCGGCGGAGGTGAGCAGTTCTTC.